A single sample gave rise to the 2 T cell receptor beta chains below, sequenced in a study of shared clonotypes between healthy human individuals. Naive-designated CD8 cells lacked CD45RO, were positively enriched for CCR7, and omitted terminally differentiated effector memory CD45RA+ cells. Generated by immunoSEQ multiplex PCR, the TCRdb table keeps only in-frame clones and is missing some. This sample has 700,000 to 950,000 clones, with 96% found just once. Sequenced: naive CD8+ T cells sorted from blood. The source is a man aged 25-45 years in good health.

V and J are TRBV9 and TRBJ2-7; D could derive from TRBD1 or TRBD2 (5 bases each). V gave up 1 base and J gave up 5 bases, with 10 bases separating them. CDR3 size: 13 residues. In germline, CDR1 is SGDLS, CDR2 YYNGEE. The CDR3 spells CASSVSWGNEQYF. CDR3 in DNA: TGTGCCAGCAGCGTAAGCTGGGGGAACGAGCAGTACTTC. The whole variable domain, remainder taken from reference TRBV9 and TRBJ2-7, is DSGVTQTPKHLITATGQRVTLRCSPRSGDLSVYWYQQSLDQGLQFLIQYYNGEERAKGNILERFSAQQFPDLHSELNLSSLELGDSALYFCASSVSWGNEQYFGPGTRLTVT.

The J gene is TRBJ2-1, the V gene TRBV9, with 8 nucleotides matching TRBD2. This CDR3 is built from 17 residues. V was clipped by 4 bases and J by 6 bases; unmatched bases: 15. Germline V gene sequence: CDR1 SGDLS, CDR2 YYNGEE. As DNA, the CDR3 is TGTGCCAGCAGCCCCGAAGGGGCGGGAGGCCTTTCCAATGAGCAGTTCTTC. As protein: CASSPEGAGGLSNEQFF.